This T cell receptor (beta chain) comes out of a study of shared clonotypes between healthy human individuals. TCRdb keeps only in-frame clones here, not all; method: immunoSEQ multiplex PCR. Among hundreds of thousands of clones listed, around 67% were seen once. Per the germline V gene, CDR1 is MDHEN and CDR2 is SYDVKM. V trimming: 8 bases; J trimming: 9 bases; junction bases outside the gene matches: 13. The CDR3 consists of 15 residues. A CD45RA-negative memory subset and a CD45RA+ naive subset were separated from the CD4+ cells. This clone appeared a single time. V is TRBV28 and J is TRBJ2-5, with TRBD1 matching 12 bases. The sequence derives from a woman aged 25 to 39 in good health. Sequenced material: memory CD4+ T cells sorted from blood. Subset described: CD45RA-negative fraction. The CDR3, as DNA: TGTGCCAGCGGACCTTCCGGGACAGGGGGCGCGGCCCAGTACTTC. It yields the protein CASGPSGTGGAAQYF.